This T cell receptor (beta chain) originates from a study of beta chain features in type 1 diabetes. Study results and limitations: Insertions at VDJ junctions were less frequent in type 1 diabetes patients. These patients also deleted more nucleotides at the same junctions. In cDNA sequencing, cells with high TCR expression could be over-represented. All four CD4+ subsets of Type 1 diabetes patients contained TCRB CDR3s that were moderately but significantly shorter.

CD4+ naive, central memory, regulatory and stem cell-like memory cells were sorted via CD45RO/CCR7/CD25/CD127/CD95/CD27. In the case of this clone: The antigen is undetermined.

Expressed TCRB transcripts were sequenced because the isolated RNA had all been reverse transcribed beforehand. The method was immunoSEQ multiplex PCR; TCRdb's version includes in-frame clones alone and lacks a portion of them. This repertoire shows fewer than 150,000 clones, about 7% found once; its top ten account for about 1.4%. The sequencing sample was made of central memory CD4+ T cells from blood. This TCR was recovered from a woman between 25 and 40 years old in good health.

CDR3 in DNA: TGTGCCTGGGGGGAAGGGAGGGAGCAGTTCTTC. Protein sequence: CAWGEGREQFF. The V and J genes are TRBV30 and TRBJ2-1, with a weak D call TRBD2 (6 bases). This CDR3 is 11 amino acids long. The V gene lost 5 bases and the J gene lost 10 bases, with 12 bases spanning the gap. From germline, CDR1 is GTSNPN and CDR2 SVGIG (reference sequence).